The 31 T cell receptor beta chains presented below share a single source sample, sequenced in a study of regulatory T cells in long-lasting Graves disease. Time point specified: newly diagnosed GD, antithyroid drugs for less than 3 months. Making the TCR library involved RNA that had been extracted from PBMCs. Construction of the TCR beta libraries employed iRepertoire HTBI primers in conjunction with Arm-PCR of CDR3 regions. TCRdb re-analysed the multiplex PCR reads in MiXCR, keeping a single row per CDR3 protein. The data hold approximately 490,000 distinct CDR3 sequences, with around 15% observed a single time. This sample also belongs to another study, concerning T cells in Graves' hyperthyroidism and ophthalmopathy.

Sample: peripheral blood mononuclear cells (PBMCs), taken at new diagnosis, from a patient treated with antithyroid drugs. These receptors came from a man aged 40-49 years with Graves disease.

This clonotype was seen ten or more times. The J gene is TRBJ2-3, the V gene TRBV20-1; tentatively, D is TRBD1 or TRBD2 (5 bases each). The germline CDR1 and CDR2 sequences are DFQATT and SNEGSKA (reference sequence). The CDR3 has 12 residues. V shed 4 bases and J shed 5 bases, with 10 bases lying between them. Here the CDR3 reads CSAIGAGDTQYF. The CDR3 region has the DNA TGCAGTGCTATTGGGGCGGGAGATACGCAGTATTTT.

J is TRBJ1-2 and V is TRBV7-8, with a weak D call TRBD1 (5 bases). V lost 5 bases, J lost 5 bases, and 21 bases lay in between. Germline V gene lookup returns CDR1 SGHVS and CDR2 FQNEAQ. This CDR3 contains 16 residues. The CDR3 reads CASSPQYSPGGYGYTF. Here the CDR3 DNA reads TGTGCCAGCAGCCCCCAGTACAGTCCGGGGGGGTATGGCTACACCTTC.

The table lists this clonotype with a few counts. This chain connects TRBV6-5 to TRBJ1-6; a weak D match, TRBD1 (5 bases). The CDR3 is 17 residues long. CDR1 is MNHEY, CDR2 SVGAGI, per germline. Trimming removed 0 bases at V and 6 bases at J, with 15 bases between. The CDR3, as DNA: TGTGCCAGCAGTTACTCAAGGCAGGGAATTCGTAATTCACCCCTCCACTTT. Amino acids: CASSYSRQGIRNSPLHF.

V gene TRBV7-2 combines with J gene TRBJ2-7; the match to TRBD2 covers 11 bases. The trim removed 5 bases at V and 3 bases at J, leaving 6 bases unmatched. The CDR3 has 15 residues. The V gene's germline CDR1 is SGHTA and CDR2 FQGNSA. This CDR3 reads CASSILLAGVYEQYF. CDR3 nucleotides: TGTGCCAGCAGCATCTTACTAGCGGGAGTCTACGAGCAGTACTTC.

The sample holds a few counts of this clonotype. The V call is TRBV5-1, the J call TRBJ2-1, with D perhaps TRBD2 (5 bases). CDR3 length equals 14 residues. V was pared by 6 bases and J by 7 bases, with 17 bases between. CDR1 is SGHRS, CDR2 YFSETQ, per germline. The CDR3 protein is CASTSRVTGNEQFF. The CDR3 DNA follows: TGCGCCAGCACCTCCCGGGTCACGGGGAATGAGCAGTTCTTC.

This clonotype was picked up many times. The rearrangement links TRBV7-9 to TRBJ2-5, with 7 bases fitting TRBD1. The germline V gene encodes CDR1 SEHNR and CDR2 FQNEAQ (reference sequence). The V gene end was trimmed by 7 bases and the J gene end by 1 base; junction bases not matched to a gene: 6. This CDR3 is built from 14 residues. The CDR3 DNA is TGTGCCAGCAAGAAAGAGGGGGCCCAAGAGACCCAGTACTTC. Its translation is CASKKEGAQETQYF.

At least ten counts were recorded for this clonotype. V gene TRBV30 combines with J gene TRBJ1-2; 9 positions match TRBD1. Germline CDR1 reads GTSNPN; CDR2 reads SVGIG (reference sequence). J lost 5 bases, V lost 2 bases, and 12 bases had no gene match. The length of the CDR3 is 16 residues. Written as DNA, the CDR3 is TGTGCCTGGAGTCCCCGCGGGACAGGGAAAGCATATGGCTACACCTTC. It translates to CAWSPRGTGKAYGYTF.

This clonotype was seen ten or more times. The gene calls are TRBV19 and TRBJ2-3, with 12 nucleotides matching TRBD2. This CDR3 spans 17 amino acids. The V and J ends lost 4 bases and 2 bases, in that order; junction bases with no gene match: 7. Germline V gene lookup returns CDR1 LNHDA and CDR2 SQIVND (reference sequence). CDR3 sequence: CASSTTGTSGFTDTQYF. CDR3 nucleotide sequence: TGTGCCAGTAGTACCACAGGGACTAGCGGGTTCACAGATACGCAGTATTTT.

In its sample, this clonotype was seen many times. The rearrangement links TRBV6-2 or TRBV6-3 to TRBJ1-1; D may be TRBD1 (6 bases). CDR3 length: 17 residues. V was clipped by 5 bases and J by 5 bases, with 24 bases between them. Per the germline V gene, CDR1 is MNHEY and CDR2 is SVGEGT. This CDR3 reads CASSGVTGGYKHTEAFF. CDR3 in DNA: TGTGCCAGCAGTGGGGTGACAGGAGGATATAAACATACTGAAGCTTTCTTT.

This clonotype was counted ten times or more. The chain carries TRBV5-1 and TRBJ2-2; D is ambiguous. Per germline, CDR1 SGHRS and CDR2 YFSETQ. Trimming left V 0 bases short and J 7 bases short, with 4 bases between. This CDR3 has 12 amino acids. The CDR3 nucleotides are TGCGCCAGCAGCTTGGCCGTCGGGGAGCTGTTTTTT. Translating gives CASSLAVGELFF.

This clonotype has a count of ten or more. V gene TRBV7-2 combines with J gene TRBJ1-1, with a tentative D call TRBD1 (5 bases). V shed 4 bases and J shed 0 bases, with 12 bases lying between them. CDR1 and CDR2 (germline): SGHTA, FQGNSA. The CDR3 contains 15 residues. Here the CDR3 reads CASSYRLFMNTEAFF. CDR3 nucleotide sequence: TGTGCCAGCAGCTACAGGTTGTTCATGAACACTGAAGCTTTCTTT.

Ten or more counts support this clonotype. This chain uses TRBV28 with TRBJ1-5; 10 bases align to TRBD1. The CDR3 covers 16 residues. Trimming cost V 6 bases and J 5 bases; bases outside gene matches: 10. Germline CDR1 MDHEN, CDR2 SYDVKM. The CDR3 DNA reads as TGTGCCAGCAGCGTGGCCGGGACAGGGGAGTATCAGCCCCAGCATTTT. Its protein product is CASSVAGTGEYQPQHF.

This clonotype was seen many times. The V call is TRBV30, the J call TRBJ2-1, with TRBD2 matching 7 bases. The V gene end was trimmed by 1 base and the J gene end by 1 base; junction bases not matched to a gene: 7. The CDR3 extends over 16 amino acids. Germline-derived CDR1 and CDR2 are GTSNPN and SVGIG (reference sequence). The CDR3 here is CAWSAVSGESYNEQFF. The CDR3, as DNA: TGTGCCTGGAGTGCGGTCAGCGGGGAATCCTACAATGAGCAGTTCTTC.

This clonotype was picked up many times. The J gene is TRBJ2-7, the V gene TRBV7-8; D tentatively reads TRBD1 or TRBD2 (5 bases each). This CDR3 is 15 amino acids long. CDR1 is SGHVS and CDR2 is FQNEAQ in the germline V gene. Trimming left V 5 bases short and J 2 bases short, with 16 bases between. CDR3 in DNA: TGTGCCAGCAGCAGCGAAGTCGGGGCCACCTACGAGCAGTACTTC. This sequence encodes CASSSEVGATYEQYF.

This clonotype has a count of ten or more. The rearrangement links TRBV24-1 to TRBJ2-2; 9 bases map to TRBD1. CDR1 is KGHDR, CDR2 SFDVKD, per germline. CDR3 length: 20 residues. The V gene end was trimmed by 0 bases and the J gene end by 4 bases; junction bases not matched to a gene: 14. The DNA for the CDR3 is TGTGCCACCAGTGATTTGCTGCTTTTAAGGACAGGGGAGTCCACCGGGGAGCTGTTTTTT. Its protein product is CATSDLLLLRTGESTGELFF.

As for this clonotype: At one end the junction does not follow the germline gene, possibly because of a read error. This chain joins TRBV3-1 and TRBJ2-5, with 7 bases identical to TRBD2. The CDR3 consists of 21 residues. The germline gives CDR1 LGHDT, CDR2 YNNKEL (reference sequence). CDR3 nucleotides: TGCGCCAGCAGCCATCGGAGGGCTAAAGGGGTAGCGGGCCCTTTAGGGGAGACCCAGTACTTC. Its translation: CASSHRRAKGVAGPLGETQYF.

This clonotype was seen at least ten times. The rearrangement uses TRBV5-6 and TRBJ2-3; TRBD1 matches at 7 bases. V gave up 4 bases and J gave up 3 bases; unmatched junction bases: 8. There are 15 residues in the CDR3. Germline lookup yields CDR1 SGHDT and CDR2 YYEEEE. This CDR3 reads CASSPGTEGTDTQYF. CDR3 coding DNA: TGTGCCAGCAGCCCCGGGACAGAGGGAACAGATACGCAGTATTTT.

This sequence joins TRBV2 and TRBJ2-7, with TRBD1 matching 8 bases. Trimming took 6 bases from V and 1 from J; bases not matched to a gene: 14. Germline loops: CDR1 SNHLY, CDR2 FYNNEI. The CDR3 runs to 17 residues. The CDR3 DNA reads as TGTGCCAGCAGCCCCCGGTCAGGGGGCGGCGGTTCCTACGAGCAGTACTTC. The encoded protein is CASSPRSGGGGSYEQYF.

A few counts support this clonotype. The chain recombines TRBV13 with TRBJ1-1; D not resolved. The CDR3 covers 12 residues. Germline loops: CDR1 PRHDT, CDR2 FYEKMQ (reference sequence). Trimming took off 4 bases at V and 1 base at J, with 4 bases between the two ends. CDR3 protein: CASSWSNTEAFF. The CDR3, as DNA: TGTGCCAGCAGCTGGTCGAACACTGAAGCTTTCTTT. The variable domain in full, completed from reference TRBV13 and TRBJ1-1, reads AAGVIQSPRHLIKEKRETATLKCYPIPRHDTVYWYQQGPGQDPQFLISFYEKMQSDKGSIPDRFSAQQFSDYHSELNMSSLELGDSALYFCASSWSNTEAFFGQGTRLTVV.

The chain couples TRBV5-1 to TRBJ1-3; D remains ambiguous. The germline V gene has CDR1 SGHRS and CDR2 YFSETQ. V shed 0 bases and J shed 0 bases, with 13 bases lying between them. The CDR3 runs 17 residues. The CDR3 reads CASSLGPSLSSGNTIYF. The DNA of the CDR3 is TGCGCCAGCAGCTTGGGCCCGAGCCTTAGCTCTGGAAACACCATATATTTT.

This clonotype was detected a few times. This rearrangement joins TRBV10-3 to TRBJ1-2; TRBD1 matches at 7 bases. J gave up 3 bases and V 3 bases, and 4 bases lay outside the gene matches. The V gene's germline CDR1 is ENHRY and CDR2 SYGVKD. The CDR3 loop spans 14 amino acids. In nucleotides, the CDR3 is TGTGCCATCAGTGAATCCGGGACAGACTATGGCTACACCTTC. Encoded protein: CAISESGTDYGYTF.

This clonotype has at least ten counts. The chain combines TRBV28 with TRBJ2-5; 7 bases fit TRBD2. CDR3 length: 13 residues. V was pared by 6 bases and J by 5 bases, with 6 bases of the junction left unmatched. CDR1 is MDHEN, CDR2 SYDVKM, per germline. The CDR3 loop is CASRGGSVETQYF. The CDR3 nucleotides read TGTGCCAGCAGGGGGGGGAGTGTGGAGACCCAGTACTTC.

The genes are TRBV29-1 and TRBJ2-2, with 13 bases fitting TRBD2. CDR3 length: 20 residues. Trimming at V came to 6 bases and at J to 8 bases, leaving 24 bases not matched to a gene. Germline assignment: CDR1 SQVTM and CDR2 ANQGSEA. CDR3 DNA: TGCAGCGTATCCCTGCTGGAGACCCGAGGACTAGCGGGAGACGGGGGGGAGCTGTTTTTT. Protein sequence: CSVSLLETRGLAGDGGELFF.

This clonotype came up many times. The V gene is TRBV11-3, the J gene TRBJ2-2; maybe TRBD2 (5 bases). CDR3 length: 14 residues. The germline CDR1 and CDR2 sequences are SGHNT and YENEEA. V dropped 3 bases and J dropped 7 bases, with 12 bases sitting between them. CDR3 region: CASSFGTLGGELFF. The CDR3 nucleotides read TGTGCCAGCAGCTTCGGCACACTAGGCGGGGAGCTGTTTTTT.

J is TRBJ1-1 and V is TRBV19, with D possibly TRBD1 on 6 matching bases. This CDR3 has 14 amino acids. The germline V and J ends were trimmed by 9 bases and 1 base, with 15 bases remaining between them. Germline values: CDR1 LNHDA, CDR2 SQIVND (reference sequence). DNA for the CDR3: TGTGCCAGCACGACCAGGGGATGGAACACTGAAGCTTTCTTT. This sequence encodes CASTTRGWNTEAFF.

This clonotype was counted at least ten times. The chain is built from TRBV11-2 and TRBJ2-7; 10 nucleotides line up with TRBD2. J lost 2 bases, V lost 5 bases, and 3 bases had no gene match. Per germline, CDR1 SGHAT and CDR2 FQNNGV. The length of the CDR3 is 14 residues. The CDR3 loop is CASSPGLAAYEQYF. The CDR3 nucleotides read TGTGCCAGCAGCCCCGGACTAGCGGCCTACGAGCAGTACTTC.

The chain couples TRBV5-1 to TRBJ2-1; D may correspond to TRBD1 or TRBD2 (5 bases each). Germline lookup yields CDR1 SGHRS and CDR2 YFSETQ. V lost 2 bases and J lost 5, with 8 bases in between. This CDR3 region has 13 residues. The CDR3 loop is CASSFRGDNEQFF. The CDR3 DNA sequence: TGCGCCAGCAGCTTTAGGGGAGACAATGAGCAGTTCTTC.

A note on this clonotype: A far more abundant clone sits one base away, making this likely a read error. The CDR3 bases are TGCAGTGCTACTCTACACTTCTCCTACAATGAGCAGTACTTC. Protein sequence: CSATLHFSYNEQYF. The rearrangement uses TRBV20-1 and TRBJ2-7; no clear D. Germline V gene data show CDR1 as DFQATT and CDR2 as SNEGSKA (reference sequence). Trimming cost V 4 bases and J 7 bases, with 20 bases left between them. This CDR3 comprises 14 residues.

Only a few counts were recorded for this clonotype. The DNA for the CDR3 is TGTGCCAGCAGCAGGATGGAGGAGGGCTACACCTTC. Its translation is CASSRMEEGYTF. The chain uses TRBV3-1 and TRBJ1-2; D is undetermined. Trimming stripped 5 bases from V and 8 bases from J, with 12 bases between. Germline loops: CDR1 LGHDT, CDR2 YNNKEL (reference sequence). The CDR3 runs to 12 residues. The full variable domain, its missing parts supplied by reference TRBV3-1 and TRBJ1-2, is DTAVSQTPKYLVTQMGNDKSIKCEQNLGHDTMYWYKQDSKKFLKIMFSYNNKELIINETVPNRFSPKSPDKAHLNLHINSLELGDSAVYFCASSRMEEGYTFGSGTRLTVV.

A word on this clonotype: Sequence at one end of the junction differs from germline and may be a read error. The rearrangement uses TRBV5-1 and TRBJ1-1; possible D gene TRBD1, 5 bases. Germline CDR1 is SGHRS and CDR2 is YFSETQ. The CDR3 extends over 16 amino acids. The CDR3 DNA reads TGCGCCGGCAGCCCCTCGGGACGATTTGAGGACACTGAAGCTTTCTTT. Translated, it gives CAGSPSGRFEDTEAFF.

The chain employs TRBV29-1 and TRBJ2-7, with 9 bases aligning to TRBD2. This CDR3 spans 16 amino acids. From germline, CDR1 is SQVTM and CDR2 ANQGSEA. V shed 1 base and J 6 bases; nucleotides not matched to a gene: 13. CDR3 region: CSVEARAGGLASEQYF. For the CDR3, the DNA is TGCAGCGTTGAAGCCCGGGCGGGGGGGCTCGCGAGCGAGCAGTACTTC.